Listed below are T cell receptor beta chains from one sample, sequenced in a study of cytomegalovirus exposure and HLA in healthy donors. This table comes from immunoSEQ multiplex PCR, and its TCRdb copy is limited to in-frame clones, with some not included. This table has about 200,000 clones, 82% appearing once. Sequenced sample: PBMCs. Receptors originate from a woman aged 40 to 50 in good health and CMV-seronegative. Each CDR3 is given with its conserved first and last residue. D genes are given only for firm matches. Not all rows give a size; the values are once, few, many and, for expanded clones, a class.

J: TRBJ2-6
V: TRBV2
size: few
D: .
DNA: TGTGCCAGCAGTTCGGAGGCCGGGGCCAACGTCCTGACTTTC
CDR3: CASSSEAGANVLTF

J: TRBJ1-4
V: TRBV6-6
size: .
D: TRBD1
DNA: TGTGCCAGCGGCGGACAGGGCTTTAATGAAAAACTGTTTTTT
CDR3: CASGGQGFNEKLFF

J: TRBJ2-7
V: TRBV6-5
size: .
D: TRBD2
DNA: TGTGCCAGCAAGGGACTAGCGGACGAGCAGTACTTC
CDR3: CASKGLADEQYF

J: TRBJ2-1
V: TRBV15
size: .
D: TRBD1
DNA: TGTGCCACCAGCAGCGATGACAGGGGGCACTACAATGAGCAGTTCTTC
CDR3: CATSSDDRGHYNEQFF

J: TRBJ1-1
V: TRBV11-2
size: .
D: .
DNA: TGTGCCAGCAGCTTCAGTCCCAGGAACACTGAAGCTTTCTTT
CDR3: CASSFSPRNTEAFF

J: TRBJ2-1
V: TRBV28
size: once
D: TRBD2
DNA: TGTGCCAGCGGTACTAGCGCAACCTACAATGAGCAGTTCTTC
CDR3: CASGTSATYNEQFF

J: TRBJ2-1
V: TRBV19
size: .
D: TRBD2
DNA: TGTGCCAGTAGTATACCAGGGGCGGGAGGGAAGCAGTTCTTC
CDR3: CASSIPGAGGKQFF

J: TRBJ2-3
V: TRBV29-1
size: few
D: TRBD2
DNA: TGCAGCGTTGATCTAGCGGGGGGCGATACGCAGTATTTT
CDR3: CSVDLAGGDTQYF

J: TRBJ2-2
V: TRBV4-1
size: .
D: TRBD2
DNA: TGCGCCAGCAGCGACGGGACTAGCGGGAGTCCGGACACCGGGGAGCTGTTTTTT
CDR3: CASSDGTSGSPDTGELFF

J: TRBJ1-1
V: TRBV6-1
size: few
D: TRBD1
DNA: TGTGCCAGCAGTGAAGGACAGGGGACGGCTTTCTTT
CDR3: CASSEGQGTAFF

J: TRBJ1-1
V: TRBV6-5
size: .
D: .
DNA: TGTGCCAGCAGTCGTCGCCCCGGGAACACTGAAGCTTTCTTT
CDR3: CASSRRPGNTEAFF

J: TRBJ2-1
V: TRBV5-1
size: .
D: .
DNA: TGCGCCAGCAGTTCTAGCCCGGGCTCCTACAATGAGCAGTTCTTC
CDR3: CASSSSPGSYNEQFF

J: TRBJ1-1
V: TRBV19
size: .
D: .
DNA: TGTGCCAGTAGTCCAACTCAGGGTGCAAAGGCTGAAGCTTTCTTT
CDR3: CASSPTQGAKAEAFF

J: TRBJ1-5
V: TRBV4-1
size: .
D: TRBD1
DNA: TGCGCCAGCAGCCAAGACAGGGGGGTTAATCAGCCCCAGCATTTT
CDR3: CASSQDRGVNQPQHF

J: TRBJ1-4
V: TRBV19
size: .
D: TRBD1
DNA: TGTGCCAGTAGTATCGCGGACAGGGCGAACGAAAAACTGTTTTTT
CDR3: CASSIADRANEKLFF

J: TRBJ2-5
V: TRBV5-4
size: .
D: TRBD2
DNA: TGTGCCAGCAGCTGGGGGGGACTCCAAGAGACCCAGTACTTC
CDR3: CASSWGGLQETQYF

J: TRBJ2-1
V: TRBV2
size: once
D: .
DNA: TGTGCCAGCAGCCTAACTTTCGTCGTCTATGAGCAGTTCTTC
CDR3: CASSLTFVVYEQFF

J: TRBJ2-1
V: TRBV18
size: .
D: TRBD2
DNA: TGTGCCAGCTCACCTGGATTAGCGGGAGGGCAATACAATGAGCAGTTCTTC
CDR3: CASSPGLAGGQYNEQFF

J: TRBJ1-5
V: TRBV6-4
size: .
D: TRBD1
DNA: TGTGCCAGCAGTGCGAGAAAAACCGGGACAGGGAAGATCAATCAGCCCCAGCATTTT
CDR3: CASSARKTGTGKINQPQHF

J: TRBJ1-5
V: TRBV28
size: .
D: .
DNA: TGTGCCAGCAGCCCCGGGGAAGCGGGATATCAGCCCCAGCATTTT
CDR3: CASSPGEAGYQPQHF

J: TRBJ2-1
V: TRBV2
size: once
D: TRBD2
DNA: TGTGCCAGCATTATGACTAGCGGGAGTAATGAGCAGTTCTTC
CDR3: CASIMTSGSNEQFF

J: TRBJ2-2
V: TRBV7-9
size: .
D: .
DNA: TGTGCCAGCAGCCTCCCAGAAGGGGGGAACACCGGGGAGCTGTTTTTT
CDR3: CASSLPEGGNTGELFF

J: TRBJ2-1
V: TRBV12-5
size: .
D: .
DNA: TGTGCTAGTGGTCCTGGTCGGAATGAGCAGTTCTTC
CDR3: CASGPGRNEQFF

J: TRBJ2-1
V: TRBV4-1
size: .
D: TRBD2
DNA: TGCGCCAGCAGCCAAGTTCAACAGCGGGAGGGAGCCAGTGAGCAGTTCTTC
CDR3: CASSQVQQREGASEQFF

J: TRBJ1-3
V: TRBV9
size: .
D: .
DNA: TGTGCCAGCAGCCCACGAAGAGACTCTGGAAACACCATATATTTT
CDR3: CASSPRRDSGNTIYF

J: TRBJ1-2
V: TRBV5-4
size: .
D: .
DNA: TGTGCCAGCAGCTTGGCCGGTGTCTATGGCTACACCTTC
CDR3: CASSLAGVYGYTF

J: TRBJ1-6
V: TRBV27
size: .
D: .
DNA: TGTGCCAGCAGGACTCGCTGGACAGCCAATAATTCACCCCTCCACTTT
CDR3: CASRTRWTANNSPLHF

J: TRBJ1-1
V: TRBV29-1
size: .
D: .
DNA: TGCAGCGCTGACTTACAGGGAGGGGTAAACACTGAAGCTTTCTTT
CDR3: CSADLQGGVNTEAFF

J: TRBJ2-3
V: TRBV27
size: .
D: TRBD1
DNA: TGTGCCAGCACCCCTTCGGACAGGGTTAGCACAGATACGCAGTATTTT
CDR3: CASTPSDRVSTDTQYF

J: TRBJ1-1
V: TRBV28
size: once
D: .
DNA: TGTGCCAGCAGTTTAAGAAGCTTTGGCGGAGGCACTGAAGCTTTCTTT
CDR3: CASSLRSFGGGTEAFF

J: TRBJ2-3
V: TRBV7-7
size: .
D: TRBD2
DNA: TGTGCCAGCAGCTCTAGCGGGAGGGCAGATACGCAGTATTTT
CDR3: CASSSSGRADTQYF

J: TRBJ2-5
V: TRBV28
size: once
D: .
DNA: TGTGCCAGCAGCCCGGACTTCGGGGAGACCCAGTACTTC
CDR3: CASSPDFGETQYF

J: TRBJ2-7
V: TRBV13
size: .
D: .
DNA: TGTGCCAGCAGCCCTAGACGTAAAGCCTACGAGCAGTACTTC
CDR3: CASSPRRKAYEQYF

J: TRBJ1-5
V: TRBV6-5
size: .
D: .
DNA: TGTGCCAGCGGCCTCCGGGGCGGGGGGGGCCAGCCCCAGCATTTT
CDR3: CASGLRGGGGQPQHF

J: TRBJ2-5
V: TRBV2
size: .
D: TRBD2
DNA: TGTGCCAGCAGTGGGCCTAGCGGACAAGAGACCCAGTACTTC
CDR3: CASSGPSGQETQYF

J: TRBJ2-3
V: TRBV7-7
size: .
D: TRBD2
DNA: TGTGCCAGCAGCCGGACTAGCGGCACAGATACGCAGTATTTT
CDR3: CASSRTSGTDTQYF

J: TRBJ2-1
V: TRBV30
size: .
D: TRBD2
DNA: TGTGCCTGGAGTCGAGGGCTAGCGGCCCTCAATGAGCAGTTCTTC
CDR3: CAWSRGLAALNEQFF

J: TRBJ1-1
V: TRBV10-3
size: .
D: TRBD1
DNA: TGTGCCATCAGCCGGACAGGGGGAAACACTGAAGCTTTCTTT
CDR3: CAISRTGGNTEAFF

J: TRBJ2-7
V: TRBV5-1
size: .
D: TRBD2
DNA: TGCGCCAGCAGCATCTCTAGCGGGAGGGAGCAGTACTTC
CDR3: CASSISSGREQYF

J: TRBJ2-2
V: TRBV9
size: once
D: TRBD2
DNA: TGTGCCAGCAGCGGAGGGACTAGCAGGAACACCGGGGAGCTGTTTTTT
CDR3: CASSGGTSRNTGELFF